This T cell receptor (beta chain) originates from a study of blood T cells in healthy people across ages. Alongside a J-beta primer mix, a sample-barcoded 5' primer served in a second PCR lasting roughly 6 to 12 cycles. TCRdb ran MiXCR on the 5' RACE reads and lists one entry per CDR3 protein. The sample consists of approximately 940,000 distinct CDR3 sequences, 40% to 60% of them appearing once. The CDR3 runs 15 residues. The germline gives CDR1 SQVTM, CDR2 ANQGSEA. Turning to this clonotype: One end of the junction does not line up with germline, which may come from a read error.

The sample comprised blood. The V gene is TRBV29-1, the J gene TRBJ1-1, with unresolved D. This receptor was taken from a man aged 30 to 45 in good health. CDR3 in DNA: TGCAGCGTTCAAGACTCCGCGAGAGGGAACACTGAAGCTTTCTTT. Its protein product is CSVQDSARGNTEAFF.